This TCR beta chain was profiled in a study of blood T cell repertoires in COVID-19. The ends were cut back, 4 bases at V and 9 bases at J, with 16 bases in the middle. The germline V gene has CDR1 MNHEY and CDR2 SMNVEV (reference sequence). CDR3 size: 14 residues. The method was immunoSEQ multiplex PCR; TCRdb's version includes in-frame clones alone and lacks a portion of them. The sample yields approximately 26,000 clones, nearly 90% seen once. The rearrangement links TRBV27 to TRBJ2-1; a weak D match, TRBD1 (5 bases). The source of this sequence is a woman aged 55-75 years with active COVID-19. Sequenced input: peripheral blood. DNA for the CDR3: TGTGCCAGCAGTTGGGGCGTTGGGGCAGGTGAGCAGTTCTTC. It yields the protein CASSWGVGAGEQFF.